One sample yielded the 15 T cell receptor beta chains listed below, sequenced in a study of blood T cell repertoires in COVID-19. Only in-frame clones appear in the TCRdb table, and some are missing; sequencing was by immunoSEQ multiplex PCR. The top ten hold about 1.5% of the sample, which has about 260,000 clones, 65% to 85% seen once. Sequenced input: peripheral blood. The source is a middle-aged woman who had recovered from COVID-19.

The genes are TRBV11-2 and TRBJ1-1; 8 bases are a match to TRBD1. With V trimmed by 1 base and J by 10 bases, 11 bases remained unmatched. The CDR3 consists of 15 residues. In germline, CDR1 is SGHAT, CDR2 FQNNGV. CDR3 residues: CASSLAGAGQGAAFF. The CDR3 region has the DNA TGTGCCAGCAGCTTAGCAGGGGCAGGACAGGGTGCAGCTTTCTTT.

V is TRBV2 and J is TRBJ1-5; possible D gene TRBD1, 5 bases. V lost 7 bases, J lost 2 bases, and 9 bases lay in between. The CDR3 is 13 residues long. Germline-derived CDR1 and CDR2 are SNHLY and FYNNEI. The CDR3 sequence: CASTEQGNQPQHF. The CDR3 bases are TGTGCCAGCACGGAACAGGGCAATCAGCCCCAGCATTTT.

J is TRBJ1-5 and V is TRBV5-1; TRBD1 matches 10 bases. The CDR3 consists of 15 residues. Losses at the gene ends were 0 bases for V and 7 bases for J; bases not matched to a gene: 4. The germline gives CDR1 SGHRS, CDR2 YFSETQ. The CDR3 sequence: CASSLGQGAGQPQHF. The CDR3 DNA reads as TGCGCCAGCAGCTTGGGACAGGGGGCTGGGCAGCCCCAGCATTTT. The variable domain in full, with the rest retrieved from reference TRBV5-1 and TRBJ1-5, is KAGVTQTPRYLIKTRGQQVTLSCSPISGHRSVSWYQQTPGQGLQFLFEYFSETQRNKGNFPGRFSGRQFSNSRSEMNVSTLELGDSALYLCASSLGQGAGQPQHFGDGTRLSIL.

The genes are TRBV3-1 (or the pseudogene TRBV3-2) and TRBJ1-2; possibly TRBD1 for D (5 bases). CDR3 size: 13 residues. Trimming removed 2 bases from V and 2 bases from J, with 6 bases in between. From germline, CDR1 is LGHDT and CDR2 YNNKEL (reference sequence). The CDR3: CASSQRGNYGYTF. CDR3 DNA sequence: TGTGCCAGCAGCCAACGGGGGAACTATGGCTACACCTTC.

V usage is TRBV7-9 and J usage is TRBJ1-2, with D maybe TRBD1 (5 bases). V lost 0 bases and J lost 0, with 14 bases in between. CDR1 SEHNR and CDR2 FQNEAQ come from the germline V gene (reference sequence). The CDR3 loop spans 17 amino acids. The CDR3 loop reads CASSLADRQGPNYGYTF. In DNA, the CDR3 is TGTGCCAGCAGCTTAGCTGATCGGCAGGGCCCTAACTATGGCTACACCTTC.

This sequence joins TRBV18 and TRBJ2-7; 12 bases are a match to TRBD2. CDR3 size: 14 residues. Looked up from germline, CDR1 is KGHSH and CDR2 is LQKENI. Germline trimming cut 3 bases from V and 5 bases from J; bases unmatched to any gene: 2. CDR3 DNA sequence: TGTGCCAGCTCACCCCTAGCGGGAGGGGACGAGCAGTACTTC. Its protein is CASSPLAGGDEQYF. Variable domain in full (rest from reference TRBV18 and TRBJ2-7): NAGVMQNPRHLVRRRGQEARLRCSPMKGHSHVYWYRQLPEEGLKFMVYLQKENIIDESGMPKERFSAEFPKEGPSILRIQQVVRGDSAAYFCASSPLAGGDEQYFGPGTRLTVT.

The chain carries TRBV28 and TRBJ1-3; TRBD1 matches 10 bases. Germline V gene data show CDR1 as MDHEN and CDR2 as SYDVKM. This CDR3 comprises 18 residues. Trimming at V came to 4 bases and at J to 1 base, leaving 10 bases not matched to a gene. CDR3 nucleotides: TGTGCCAGCAGTTCGCCGGGACAGGGGTTTCTTTCTGGAAACACCATATATTTT. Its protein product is CASSSPGQGFLSGNTIYF.

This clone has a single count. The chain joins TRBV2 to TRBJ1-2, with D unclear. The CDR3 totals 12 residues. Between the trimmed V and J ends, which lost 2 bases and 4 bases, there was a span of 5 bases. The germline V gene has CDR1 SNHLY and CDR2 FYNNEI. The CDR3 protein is CASSENSYGYTF. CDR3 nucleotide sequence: TGTGCCAGCAGTGAAAACAGCTATGGCTACACCTTC. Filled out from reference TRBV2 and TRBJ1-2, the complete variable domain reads EPEVTQTPSHQVTQMGQEVILRCVPISNHLYFYWYRQILGQKVEFLVSFYNNEISEKSEIFDDQFSVERPDGSNFTLKIRSTKLEDSAMYFCASSENSYGYTFGSGTRLTVV.

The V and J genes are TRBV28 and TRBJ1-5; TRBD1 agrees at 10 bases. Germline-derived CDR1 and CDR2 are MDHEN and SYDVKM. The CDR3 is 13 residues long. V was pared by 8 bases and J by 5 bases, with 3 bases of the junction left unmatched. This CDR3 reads CASLTGGYQPQHF. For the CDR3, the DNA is TGTGCCAGCCTGACAGGGGGCTATCAGCCCCAGCATTTT. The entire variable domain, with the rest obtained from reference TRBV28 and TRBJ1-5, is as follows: DVKVTQSSRYLVKRTGEKVFLECVQDMDHENMFWYRQDPGLGLRLIYFSYDVKMKEKGDIPEGYSVSREKKERFSLILESASTNQTSMYLCASLTGGYQPQHFGDGTRLSIL.

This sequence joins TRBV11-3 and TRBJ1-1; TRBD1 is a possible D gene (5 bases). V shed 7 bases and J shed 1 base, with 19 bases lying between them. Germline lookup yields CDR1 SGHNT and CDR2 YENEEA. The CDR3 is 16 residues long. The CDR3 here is CASNSPRSGANTEAFF. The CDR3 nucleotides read TGTGCCAGCAACTCCCCCCGGTCTGGGGCGAACACTGAAGCTTTCTTT.

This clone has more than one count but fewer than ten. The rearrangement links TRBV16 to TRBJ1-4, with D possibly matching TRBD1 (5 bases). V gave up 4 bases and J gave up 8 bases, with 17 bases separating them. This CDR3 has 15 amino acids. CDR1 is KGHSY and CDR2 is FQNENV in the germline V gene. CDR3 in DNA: TGTGCCAGCAGCCGAGGGACCGCGGGGGTGGAAAAACTGTTTTTT. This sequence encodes CASSRGTAGVEKLFF.

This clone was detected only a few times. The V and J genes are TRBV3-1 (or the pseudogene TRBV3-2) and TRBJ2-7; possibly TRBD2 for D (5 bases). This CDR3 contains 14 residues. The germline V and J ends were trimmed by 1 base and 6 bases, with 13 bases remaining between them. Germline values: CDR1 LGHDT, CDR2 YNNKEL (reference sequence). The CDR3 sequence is CASSQGGSEREQYF. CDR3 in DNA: TGTGCCAGCAGCCAAGGAGGGAGTGAGCGCGAGCAGTACTTC.

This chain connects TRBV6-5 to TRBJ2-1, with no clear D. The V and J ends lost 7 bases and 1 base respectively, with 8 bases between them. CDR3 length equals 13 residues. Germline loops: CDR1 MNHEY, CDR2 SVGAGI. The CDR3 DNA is TGTGCCAGCACCGGAGATTCCTACAATGAGCAGTTCTTC. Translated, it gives CASTGDSYNEQFF.

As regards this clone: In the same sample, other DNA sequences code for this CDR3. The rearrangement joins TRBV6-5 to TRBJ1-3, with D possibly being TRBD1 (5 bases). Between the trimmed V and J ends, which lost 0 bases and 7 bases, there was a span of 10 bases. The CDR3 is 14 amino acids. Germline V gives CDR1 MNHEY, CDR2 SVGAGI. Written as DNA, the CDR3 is TGTGCCAGCAGTTACTCGGGGGGGAGGAACACCATATATTTT. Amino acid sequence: CASSYSGGRNTIYF.

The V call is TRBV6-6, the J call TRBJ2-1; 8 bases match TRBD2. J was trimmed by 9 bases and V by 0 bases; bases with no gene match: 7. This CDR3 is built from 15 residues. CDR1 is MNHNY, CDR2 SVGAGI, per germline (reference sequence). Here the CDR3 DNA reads TGTGCCAGCAGTTACTCGGGCGGGGGGCCGGCTGAGCAGTTCTTC. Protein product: CASSYSGGGPAEQFF.